This entry describes one T cell receptor beta chain. Generated by immunoSEQ multiplex PCR, the TCRdb table keeps only in-frame clones and is missing some. The sample includes tens of thousands of clones, less than 90% of them seen just once. The data belong to a study of cytotoxic CD8 clonotypes in ibrutinib-treated CLL. Study in general: About 25 partial and 2 complete responses; at median approximately 68 months, approximately 14 remitted, around 12 progressed.

V lost 3 bases to trimming and J lost 5 bases, with 8 bases between them. CDR3 size: 14 residues. Germline values: CDR1 MNHEY, CDR2 SMNVEV (reference sequence). This material consisted of PBMCs, taken after 24 months of ibrutinib treatment. This rearrangement joins TRBV27 to TRBJ1-6; no definite D call. The clonotype originates from a human donor with chronic lymphocytic leukemia. CDR3 sequence reads: CASSFWSDNSPLHF. In DNA form, the CDR3 reads TGTGCCAGCAGTTTCTGGTCTGATAATTCACCCCTCCACTTT.